Below, one T cell receptor beta chain is given with its context. The target antigen is unknown. Germline trimming cut 3 bases from V and 7 bases from J; bases unmatched to any gene: 7. Germline V CDR1 and CDR2: LNHDA, SQIVND (reference sequence). The CDR3 runs 16 residues. The sample belongs to a study of cytotoxic CD8 clonotypes in ibrutinib-treated CLL. As for the study in general: Results showed approximately 25 partial and 2 complete responses; following median around 68 months, approximately 14 remained remitted, approximately 12 advanced.

TCRdb's copy holds only in-frame clones and misses some; the assay was immunoSEQ multiplex PCR. The profile shows about 44,000 clones, 60% to 75% of them singletons. General observations from the study: Circulating CD8+ T-cell counts were tracked by baseline clonality, which exceeded that of age-matched healthy donors.

The TCR comes from a human donor with chronic lymphocytic leukemia. V is TRBV19 and J is TRBJ1-5; TRBD1 matches at 12 bases. The sequencing here drew on PBMCs, taken after 12 months of ibrutinib treatment. The CDR3 loop reads CASSIPGQGARQPQHF. CDR3 nucleotide sequence: TGTGCCAGTAGTATTCCGGGACAGGGGGCTAGGCAGCCCCAGCATTTT. Full variable domain (remainder filled in from reference TRBV19 and TRBJ1-5): DGGITQSPKYLFRKEGQNVTLSCEQNLNHDAMYWYRQDPGQGLRLIYYSQIVNDFQKGDIAEGYSVSREKKESFPLTVTSAQKNPTAFYLCASSIPGQGARQPQHFGDGTRLSIL.